These T cell receptor beta chains were read from a single sample in a study of cytomegalovirus exposure and HLA in healthy donors. Measured with immunoSEQ multiplex PCR; TCRdb has only the in-frame clones, and not every one. The data show approximately 230,000 clones, roughly 84% seen once. Sample: PBMCs. Receptors originate from a man aged 18-30 years in good health and CMV-seropositive. Each CDR3 is given with its conserved first and last residue. The order of the fields is V gene, clone size, D gene, J gene, CDR3 protein, CDR3 DNA. A D gene is named only where the DNA matches it firmly. A row's size may be missing; if present it is once, few, many or a size class.

>TRBV15|NA|TRBD1|TRBJ1-2
CATSRDSQTVTYGYTF
TGTGCCACCAGCCGGGACAGCCAAACAGTAACCTATGGCTACACCTTC
>TRBV28|NA|TRBD2|TRBJ2-3
CASSTRSGGENTQYF
TGTGCCAGCAGTACGAGATCCGGGGGGGAGAATACGCAGTATTTT
>TRBV27|NA|NA|TRBJ2-2
CASRPGLNTGELFF
TGTGCCAGCAGGCCGGGACTTAACACCGGGGAGCTGTTTTTT
>TRBV6-1|once|NA|TRBJ1-5
CASSQQNGYQPQHF
TGTGCCAGCAGTCAACAAAATGGGTATCAGCCCCAGCATTTT
>TRBV2|NA|NA|TRBJ2-5
CASSDSQVGETQYF
TGTGCCAGCAGTGACAGTCAGGTGGGCGAGACCCAGTACTTC
>TRBV6-1|NA|TRBD2|TRBJ2-1
CASSEQGGGYNEQFF
TGTGCCAGCAGTGAACAGGGCGGGGGGTACAATGAGCAGTTCTTC
>TRBV5-1|NA|NA|TRBJ2-5
CASSLSPGSGQETQYF
TGCGCCAGCAGCTTGTCCCCGGGCAGTGGGCAAGAGACCCAGTACTTC
>TRBV12-2|once|NA|TRBJ1-3
CASRLGTGSGNTIYF
TGTGCAAGTCGCTTAGGGACAGGGTCTGGAAACACCATATATTTT
>TRBV10-3|once|NA|TRBJ2-7
CAIRGPTRYEQYF
TGTGCCATCAGAGGACCTACCCGCTACGAGCAGTACTTC
>TRBV18|NA|NA|TRBJ2-1
CASSRLEGNEQFF
TGTGCCAGCTCAAGACTGGAGGGGAATGAGCAGTTCTTC
>TRBV9|NA|NA|TRBJ2-7
CASSVGRWGAYEQYF
TGTGCCAGCAGCGTAGGACGTTGGGGAGCCTACGAGCAGTACTTC
>TRBV2|NA|NA|TRBJ2-1
CASSEALAPTLGGHEQFF
TGTGCCAGCAGTGAAGCACTTGCCCCCACCCTAGGTGGGCATGAGCAGTTCTTC
>TRBV27|NA|NA|TRBJ1-5
CASKSSNQPQHF
TGTGCCAGCAAGAGCAGCAATCAGCCCCAGCATTTT
>TRBV6-5|few|NA|TRBJ2-7
CASSNPTTYYEQYF
TGTGCCAGCAGTAACCCGACTACTTACTACGAGCAGTACTTC
>TRBV7-9|few|NA|TRBJ2-7
CASSLVSDEQYF
TGTGCCAGCAGCTTAGTATCGGACGAGCAGTACTTC
>TRBV6-1|NA|NA|TRBJ2-7
CASSEAAEYSEDEQYF
TGTGCCAGCAGTGAAGCGGCGGAGTACAGCGAGGACGAGCAGTACTTC
>TRBV9|NA|NA|TRBJ2-1
CASSVGLVIPEQFF
TGTGCCAGCAGCGTAGGCCTAGTTATACCTGAGCAGTTCTTC
>TRBV27|NA|NA|TRBJ2-7
CASSLSGNFYEQYF
TGTGCCAGCAGTTTATCAGGGAATTTCTACGAGCAGTACTTC
>TRBV10-3|NA|NA|TRBJ2-7
CAISETTYEQYF
TGTGCCATCAGTGAGACAACCTACGAGCAGTACTTC
>TRBV5-5|NA|NA|TRBJ2-3
CASSREWSTTDTQYF
TGTGCCAGCAGCCGTGAGTGGTCAACAACAGATACGCAGTATTTT
>TRBV29-1|NA|NA|TRBJ2-1
CSFLQGYNEQFF
TGCAGCTTTCTACAGGGCTACAATGAGCAGTTCTTC
>TRBV28|NA|TRBD2|TRBJ2-5
CASSLSGRGETQYF
TGTGCCAGCAGTCTAAGCGGGAGGGGAGAGACCCAGTACTTC
>TRBV30|NA|TRBD2|TRBJ2-5
CARAGGPVPQETQYF
TGTGCCCGGGCGGGAGGGCCTGTTCCGCAAGAGACCCAGTACTTC